These 25 T cell receptor beta chains were all obtained from the same sample, sequenced in a study of identical twins. TCRdb passed the 5' RACE reads through MiXCR, listing each CDR3 protein once. The data contain roughly 1.6 million distinct CDR3 sequences, about 30% of them singletons. Sequences were obtained from cord blood. The origin of the receptors is a newborn girl in good health.

V usage is TRBV7-9 and J usage is TRBJ2-1; 7 nucleotides align to TRBD2. J was trimmed by 4 bases and V by 5 bases; bases with no gene match: 11. Germline CDR1 and CDR2: SEHNR and FQNEAQ (reference sequence). This CDR3 has 16 residues. CDR3 sequence reads: CASSRRGLELYNEQFF. CDR3 in DNA: TGTGCCAGCAGCCGACGAGGACTAGAGTTGTACAATGAGCAGTTCTTC.

This clonotype turned up a few times. This chain uses TRBV6-1 with TRBJ1-4; possibly TRBD1 for D (6 bases). The CDR3 length is 15 residues. Germline lookup yields CDR1 MNHNS and CDR2 SASEGT. V gave up 7 bases and J gave up 8 bases, with 20 bases separating them. The CDR3 loop is CASTRGGAGYEKLFF. CDR3 DNA: TGTGCCAGCACCAGAGGGGGGGCAGGGTACGAAAAACTGTTTTTT.

The V call is TRBV12-5, the J call TRBJ2-3, with 8 bases that match TRBD1. Germline V lookup: CDR1 LGHNT, CDR2 FRNRAP. The J segment lost 1 base and the V segment lost 6 bases, leaving 6 bases of the junction unmatched. CDR3 length: 15 amino acids. CDR3 nucleotide sequence: TGTGCTAGTGGACCCGGACAGGGTGGCACAGATACGCAGTATTTT. It encodes CASGPGQGGTDTQYF.

This clonotype was counted only a few times. The rearrangement links TRBV6-5 to TRBJ2-1; 10 bases agree with TRBD2. This CDR3 region has 13 residues. Losses at the gene ends were 6 bases for V and 12 bases for J; bases not matched to a gene: 8. CDR1 is MNHEY and CDR2 is SVGAGI in the germline V gene. In DNA, the CDR3 is TGTGCCAGCAGGGCTAGCGGGAGTGTAAGGCAGTTCTTC. Protein product: CASRASGSVRQFF.

This clonotype was seen a handful of times. V is TRBV20-1 and J is TRBJ1-4; 8 nucleotides align to TRBD1. This CDR3 comprises 14 residues. With V trimmed by 5 bases and J by 7 bases, 9 bases remained unmatched. Germline V lookup: CDR1 DFQATT, CDR2 SNEGSKA (reference sequence). As DNA, the CDR3 is TGCAGTGCTGCAACAGGGGGTGAGGGTGAAAAACTGTTTTTT. It codes for CSAATGGEGEKLFF.

This sequence joins TRBV25-1 and TRBJ2-7; D gene uncertain. Germline V CDR1 and CDR2: MGHDK, SYGVNS. This CDR3 contains 13 residues. Trimming shortened V by 4 bases and J by 7 bases, and 14 bases separated the two germline ends. The CDR3 region is CASSAAVSDEQYF. DNA for the CDR3: TGTGCCAGCAGTGCTGCGGTTTCGGATGAGCAGTACTTC.

The chain couples TRBV19 to TRBJ2-1, with D hard to call. This CDR3 has 12 residues. Trimming removed 6 bases at V and 10 bases at J, with 13 bases between. The V gene's germline CDR1 is LNHDA and CDR2 SQIVND (reference sequence). As DNA, the CDR3 is TGTGCCAGTAGAGTTCAGGCCCAAGAGCAGTTCTTC. Translation gives CASRVQAQEQFF.

The rearrangement links TRBV20-1 to TRBJ1-2; perhaps TRBD1 as D (5 bases). The CDR3 is 13 amino acids. Trimming removed 5 bases from V and 8 bases from J, with 18 bases in between. Germline loops: CDR1 DFQATT, CDR2 SNEGSKA (reference sequence). The CDR3 loop reads CSAQRYGAGGYTF. CDR3 sequence (DNA): TGCAGTGCTCAGAGATATGGGGCAGGGGGCTACACCTTC.

This clonotype has a handful of counts. The chain uses TRBV20-1 and TRBJ1-4; D unclear. Trimming left V 3 bases short and J 6 bases short, with 14 bases between. This CDR3 has 14 residues. Germline V CDR1 and CDR2: DFQATT, SNEGSKA (reference sequence). Here the CDR3 reads CSASLAGSYEKLFF. As DNA, the CDR3 is TGCAGTGCTAGTCTTGCGGGATCCTATGAAAAACTGTTTTTT.

The chain uses TRBV20-1 and TRBJ2-7; 7 bases map to TRBD2. CDR1 and CDR2 (germline): DFQATT, SNEGSKA (reference sequence). J lost 7 bases, V lost 3 bases, and 12 bases had no gene match. This CDR3 is 14 amino acids long. DNA for the CDR3: TGCAGTGCTAGCCGCGGGAGTGTTTACAATGAGCAGTACTTC. As protein: CSASRGSVYNEQYF.

The table lists this clonotype with a few counts. The CDR3 coding sequence is TGTGCCAGCACCCGACAACCCACGGATACGCAGTATTTT. It specifies CASTRQPTDTQYF. V usage is TRBV7-2 and J usage is TRBJ2-3; D ambiguous. Deletions cut 7 bases from V and 6 bases from J, with 14 bases between. Germline assignment: CDR1 SGHTA and CDR2 FQGNSA. The CDR3 extends over 13 amino acids.

The rearrangement uses TRBV27 and TRBJ2-1; D is perhaps TRBD1 or TRBD2 (5 bases each). The DNA end is more similar to TRBJ2-7, so the J call may be wrong. The germline V gene encodes CDR1 MNHEY and CDR2 SMNVEV (reference sequence). The CDR3 runs to 13 residues. The CDR3 here is CASRMGPYNEQYF. For the CDR3, the DNA is TGTGCCAGCCGCATGGGACCTTACAATGAGCAGTACTTC.

This clonotype was counted only a few times. This chain links TRBV5-6 with TRBJ1-1; D remains ambiguous. This CDR3 is built from 11 residues. The germline V and J ends were trimmed by 2 bases and 5 bases, with 4 bases remaining between them. Germline values: CDR1 SGHDT, CDR2 YYEEEE. The CDR3 DNA follows: TGTGCCAGCAGCTTTATGACTGAAGCTTTCTTT. Translated, it gives CASSFMTEAFF.

This clonotype was seen only a few times. The rearrangement links TRBV25-1 to TRBJ1-2; 10 nucleotides align to TRBD1. CDR1 is MGHDK, CDR2 SYGVNS, per germline. After removal of 8 bases from V and 8 bases from J, the junction contained 5 bases not matched to a gene. This CDR3 is built from 12 residues. The CDR3 DNA follows: TGTGCCAGCCTCGACAGGGGGCGAGGCTACACCTTC. Residues: CASLDRGRGYTF.

This clonotype was detected only a few times. The chain carries TRBV4-2 and TRBJ2-2, with D possibly being TRBD1 (6 bases). Germline V CDR1 and CDR2: LGHNA, YNFKEQ. The CDR3 runs 15 residues. The ends were cut back, 1 base at V and 5 bases at J, with 11 bases in the middle. CDR3 in amino acids: CASSQARTVTGELFF. The CDR3, as DNA: TGTGCCAGCAGCCAAGCCCGGACAGTTACCGGGGAGCTGTTTTTT.

This clonotype was counted only a few times. The chain couples TRBV3-1 to TRBJ2-7; D is uncertain. The germline V and J ends were trimmed by 2 bases and 2 bases, with 22 bases remaining between them. The germline V gene has CDR1 LGHDT and CDR2 YNNKEL (reference sequence). The length of the CDR3 is 18 residues. CDR3 sequence: CASSQRHPLTSEPYEQYF. The CDR3 DNA is TGTGCCAGCAGCCAACGGCACCCGCTTACATCGGAGCCCTACGAGCAGTACTTC.

In its sample, this clonotype was seen a few times. The chain joins TRBV21-1 to TRBJ2-3; the D segment call TRBD1 is taken from the table without a DNA check. TRBV21-1 counts as a pseudogene. The CDR3 runs to 15 residues. CDR3 in amino acids: CASSTRRDSTDTQYF. For the CDR3, the DNA is TGTGCCAGCAGCACTCGACGGGATAGCACAGATACGCAGTATTTT.

The rearrangement links TRBV7-9 to TRBJ1-2, with D perhaps matching TRBD1 (6 bases). V lost 5 bases and J lost 4, with 14 bases in between. Per the germline V gene, CDR1 is SEHNR and CDR2 is FQNEAQ (reference sequence). This CDR3 spans 14 amino acids. The CDR3 DNA is TGTGCCAGCAGCCGCATGGGGGGCGGCTATGGCTACACCTTC. Encoded protein: CASSRMGGGYGYTF. The complete variable domain, with remaining parts taken from reference TRBV7-9 and TRBJ1-2, reads DTGVSQNPRHKITKRGQNVTFRCDPISEHNRLYWYRQTLGQGPEFLTYFQNEAQLEKSRLLSDRFSAERPKGSFSTLEIQRTEQGDSAMYLCASSRMGGGYGYTFGSGTRLTVV.

The V gene is TRBV25-1, the J gene TRBJ2-2; 12 nucleotides agree with TRBD2. The CDR3 has 18 residues. Germline values: CDR1 MGHDK, CDR2 SYGVNS. Trimming removed 6 bases from V and 0 bases from J; junction bases left unmatched: 8. CDR3 protein: CASRPTSGRKTNTGELFF. The CDR3 region has the DNA TGTGCCAGCAGACCTACTAGCGGGAGGAAAACGAACACCGGGGAGCTGTTTTTT.

This clonotype showed up just a few times. This chain connects TRBV24-1 to TRBJ2-1; 8 nucleotides match TRBD2. The CDR3 consists of 13 residues. The ends lost 9 bases at V and 6 bases at J; junction bases unmatched: 6. CDR1 is KGHDR, CDR2 SFDVKD, per germline. The CDR3 loop is CATGRGASNEQFF. DNA of the CDR3: TGTGCCACCGGGCGGGGGGCCTCCAATGAGCAGTTCTTC.

Only a few counts were recorded for this clonotype. The rearrangement links TRBV27 to TRBJ2-1; 8 bases map to TRBD1. CDR3 length: 14 residues. Germline loops: CDR1 MNHEY, CDR2 SMNVEV (reference sequence). V dropped 7 bases and J dropped 9; count of bases not matched to a gene: 11. The CDR3 DNA is TGTGCCAGCACCTTTCGGACAGGGATCACTGAGCAGTTCTTC. Residues: CASTFRTGITEQFF.

Note on this clonotype: An end of the junction does not agree with germline; a read error may underlie this. The chain employs TRBV5-1 and TRBJ1-4, with no clear D. This CDR3 has 15 amino acids. Germline values: CDR1 SGHRS, CDR2 YFSETQ. The CDR3 region is CASSLGRATSEKLFF. CDR3 DNA: TGCGCCAGCAGCTTGGGACGCGCAACTAGTGAAAAACTGTTTTTT.

The rearrangement joins TRBV29-1 to TRBJ2-7; possibly TRBD2 for D (5 bases). Germline values: CDR1 SQVTM, CDR2 ANQGSEA. The germline V and J ends were trimmed by 4 bases and 9 bases, with 28 bases remaining between them. This CDR3 has 16 residues. Here the CDR3 reads CSVGETGARSFRGQYF. The CDR3 DNA reads as TGCAGCGTTGGGGAAACGGGTGCCCGGAGCTTTCGGGGGCAGTACTTC.

V gene TRBV4-1 combines with J gene TRBJ2-7; D is perhaps TRBD2 (6 bases). Trimming stripped 1 base from V and 3 bases from J, with 13 bases between. In germline, CDR1 is MGHRA, CDR2 YSYEKL. The CDR3 is made up of 15 amino acids. The CDR3 is CASSQGFTSSYEQYF. The DNA of the CDR3 is TGCGCCAGCAGCCAAGGGTTTACTAGCAGCTACGAGCAGTACTTC.

This clonotype was observed a handful of times. The V and J genes are TRBV24-1 and TRBJ2-3; D is unresolved. The CDR3 has 15 residues. Germline V gives CDR1 KGHDR, CDR2 SFDVKD. With 5 bases removed from V and 1 base from J, the gap between germline ends came to 12 bases. In DNA, the CDR3 is TGTGCCACCAGTGCTATGACGGAACGCACAGATACGCAGTATTTT. It translates to CATSAMTERTDTQYF.